The 14 T cell receptor beta chains presented below share a single source sample, sequenced in a study of cytomegalovirus exposure and HLA in healthy donors. Researchers ran the PCR with 60 Vbeta and 13 Jbeta primers. Repertoires were generated with immunoSEQ multiplex PCR, while TCRdb's copy carries only in-frame clones and drops some. In the table there are about 89,000 clones, approximately 57% of which are singletons. The specimen was PBMCs. Every receptor here comes from a woman between 25 and 40 years old in good health and CMV-seronegative.

This sequence joins TRBV29-1 and TRBJ2-3; D not resolved. Germline V gene sequence: CDR1 SQVTM, CDR2 ANQGSEA. This CDR3 is built from 14 residues. With 0 bases removed from V and 0 bases from J, the gap between germline ends came to 7 bases. The DNA of the CDR3 is TGCAGCGTTGAAGAGGGCGCGAGCACAGATACGCAGTATTTT. It yields the protein CSVEEGASTDTQYF.

This clone was observed a few times. This rearrangement joins TRBV5-5 to TRBJ1-2; 10 nucleotides line up with TRBD1. J was trimmed by 6 bases and V by 5 bases; bases with no gene match: 10. The CDR3 totals 15 residues. Germline CDR1 is SGHKS and CDR2 is YYEKEE (reference sequence). The CDR3 sequence: CASSRAGTGVDGYTF. The CDR3 bases are TGTGCCAGCAGTCGAGCCGGGACAGGGGTTGATGGCTACACCTTC.

This sequence joins TRBV6-5 and TRBJ2-7, with 9 bases aligning to TRBD2. Per the germline V gene, CDR1 is MNHEY and CDR2 is SVGAGI. This CDR3 spans 15 amino acids. Trimming removed 2 bases from V and 3 bases from J; junction bases left unmatched: 5. The CDR3 DNA sequence: TGTGCCAGCAGTTACGCGGCTAGCGGGATCTACGAGCAGTACTTC. Amino acids: CASSYAASGIYEQYF.

The gene calls are TRBV5-1 and TRBJ2-5, with 15 positions matching TRBD2. The CDR3 is made up of 16 amino acids. Germline V gene data show CDR1 as SGHRS and CDR2 as YFSETQ. V lost 4 bases, J lost 5 bases, and 6 bases stayed unmatched. The CDR3 protein is CASSTGLAGGAETQYF. DNA of the CDR3: TGCGCCAGCAGCACGGGACTAGCGGGGGGCGCGGAGACCCAGTACTTC.

V and J are TRBV14 and TRBJ1-4; no clear D gene. Germline V lookup: CDR1 SGHDN, CDR2 FVKESK. The CDR3 is made up of 13 amino acids. V lost 0 bases to trimming and J lost 8 bases, with 7 bases between them. The CDR3 loop reads CASSQDPREKLFF. In DNA, the CDR3 is TGTGCCAGCAGCCAAGATCCGCGGGAAAAACTGTTTTTT. Full variable domain (missing parts from reference TRBV14 and TRBJ1-4): EAGVTQFPSHSVIEKGQTVTLRCDPISGHDNLYWYRRVMGKEIKFLLHFVKESKQDESGMPNNRFLAERTGGTYSTLKVQPAELEDSGVYFCASSQDPREKLFFGSGTQLSVL.

J is TRBJ2-3 and V is TRBV6-4; the D gene is possibly TRBD1 (5 bases). The CDR3 spans 13 residues. The V gene's germline CDR1 is MRHNA and CDR2 SNTAGT. Trimming removed 2 bases from V and 5 bases from J, with 8 bases in between. The CDR3: CASSDQGVDTQYF. CDR3 nucleotides: TGTGCCAGCAGTGACCAAGGGGTAGATACGCAGTATTTT.

The chain couples TRBV30 to TRBJ2-7; tentatively, D is TRBD1 (5 bases). This CDR3 has 12 amino acids. V lost 4 bases and J 2 bases, leaving 9 bases between the germline ends. Germline-derived CDR1 and CDR2 are GTSNPN and SVGIG (reference sequence). The CDR3 is CAWNRPPYEQYF. The CDR3 DNA sequence: TGTGCCTGGAACAGGCCGCCCTACGAGCAGTACTTC.

The chain recombines TRBV29-1 with TRBJ2-1; D may be TRBD2 (6 bases). V lost 2 bases and J 3 bases, leaving 8 bases between the germline ends. Per germline, CDR1 SQVTM and CDR2 ANQGSEA. CDR3 length equals 13 residues. DNA for the CDR3: TGCAGCGTTGAATCGGGGGACTACAATGAGCAGTTCTTC. It specifies CSVESGDYNEQFF.

The V gene is TRBV28, the J gene TRBJ1-1, with TRBD1 as a possible D gene (5 bases). Between the trimmed V and J ends, which lost 7 bases and 4 bases, there was a span of 10 bases. CDR3 size: 12 residues. The germline gives CDR1 MDHEN, CDR2 SYDVKM. CDR3 loop: CASIWGGTEAFF. The CDR3 DNA follows: TGTGCCAGCATTTGGGGGGGCACTGAAGCTTTCTTT. The whole variable domain, filled in from reference TRBV28 and TRBJ1-1, reads DVKVTQSSRYLVKRTGEKVFLECVQDMDHENMFWYRQDPGLGLRLIYFSYDVKMKEKGDIPEGYSVSREKKERFSLILESASTNQTSMYLCASIWGGTEAFFGQGTRLTVV.

The J gene is TRBJ2-7, the V gene TRBV25-1, with D possibly being TRBD1 (6 bases). The CDR3 loop spans 15 amino acids. V was trimmed by 3 bases and J by 6 bases, leaving 18 bases between them. Germline CDR1 MGHDK, CDR2 SYGVNS. CDR3 DNA: TGTGCCAGCAGTGAGAACTCACCGCAGGGGTCCGAGCAGTACTTC. Amino acid sequence: CASSENSPQGSEQYF.

The V and J genes are TRBV9 and TRBJ2-7; 9 positions match TRBD1. The trim removed 4 bases at V and 3 bases at J, leaving 8 bases unmatched. This CDR3 is 15 amino acids long. Germline-derived CDR1 and CDR2 are SGDLS and YYNGEE. This CDR3 reads CASSPGQGPDYEQYF. In DNA, the CDR3 is TGTGCCAGCAGCCCGGGACAGGGACCGGACTACGAGCAGTACTTC.

J is TRBJ2-3 and V is TRBV6-1; 7 bases match TRBD1. After removal of 3 bases from V and 2 bases from J, the junction contained 5 bases not matched to a gene. CDR1 and CDR2 from the germline V gene are MNHNS and SASEGT. The length of the CDR3 is 15 residues. CDR3 amino acids: CASSDPGTVTDTQYF. The CDR3 DNA sequence: TGTGCCAGCAGTGATCCAGGGACAGTCACAGATACGCAGTATTTT.

The V and J genes are TRBV29-1 and TRBJ2-5, with a possible D match to TRBD2 (7 bases). Matching the DNA end better, TRBJ2-7 makes the J call doubtful. Germline CDR1 SQVTM, CDR2 ANQGSEA. This CDR3 comprises 15 residues. CDR3 in amino acids: CSVDRGGGGFYEQYF. The CDR3 DNA sequence: TGCAGCGTTGACAGGGGCGGGGGAGGGTTCTACGAGCAGTACTTC.

The chain carries TRBV27 and TRBJ2-1; D not resolved. V was pared by 3 bases and J by 0 bases, with 9 bases between. This CDR3 comprises 15 residues. CDR1 and CDR2 from the germline V gene are MNHEY and SMNVEV (reference sequence). CDR3 loop: CASSLSLDSYNEQFF. The DNA of the CDR3 is TGTGCCAGCAGTTTGTCATTAGACTCCTACAATGAGCAGTTCTTC.